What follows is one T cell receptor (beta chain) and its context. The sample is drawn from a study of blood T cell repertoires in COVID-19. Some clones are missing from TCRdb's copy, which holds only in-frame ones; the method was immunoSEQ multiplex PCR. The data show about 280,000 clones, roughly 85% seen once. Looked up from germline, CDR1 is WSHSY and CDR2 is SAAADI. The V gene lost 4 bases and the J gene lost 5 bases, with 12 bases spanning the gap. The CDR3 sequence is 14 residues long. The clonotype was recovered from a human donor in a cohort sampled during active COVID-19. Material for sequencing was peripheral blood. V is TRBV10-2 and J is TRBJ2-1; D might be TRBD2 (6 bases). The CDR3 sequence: CASSVVGGDNEQFF. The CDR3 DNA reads TGCGCCAGCAGTGTGGTGGGAGGAGACAATGAGCAGTTCTTC.